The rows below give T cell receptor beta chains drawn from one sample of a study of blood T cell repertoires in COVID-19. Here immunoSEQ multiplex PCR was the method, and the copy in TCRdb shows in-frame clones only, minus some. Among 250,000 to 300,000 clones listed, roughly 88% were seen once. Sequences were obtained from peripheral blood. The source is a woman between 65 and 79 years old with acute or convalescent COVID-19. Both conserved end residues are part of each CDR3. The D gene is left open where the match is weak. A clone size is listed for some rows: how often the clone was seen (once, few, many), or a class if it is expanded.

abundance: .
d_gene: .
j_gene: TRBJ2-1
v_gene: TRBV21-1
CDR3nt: TGTGCCAGCAGCATCGCGAGACTAGCGACCAATGAGCAGTTCTTC
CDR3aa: CASSIARLATNEQFF

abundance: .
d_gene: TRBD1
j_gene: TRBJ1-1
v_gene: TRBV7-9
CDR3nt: TGTGCCAGCAGCTTAGCGGGACAGGGGGCCGAAACTGAAGCTTTCTTT
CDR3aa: CASSLAGQGAETEAFF

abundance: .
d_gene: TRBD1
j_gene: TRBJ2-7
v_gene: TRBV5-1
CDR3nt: TGCGCCAGCAGTAGGGACAGGGGGCCAAGCGAGCAGTACTTC
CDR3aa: CASSRDRGPSEQYF

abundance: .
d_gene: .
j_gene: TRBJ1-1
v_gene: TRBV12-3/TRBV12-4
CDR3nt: TGTGCCAGCAGTTTCGGAGGGAACACTGAAGCTTTCTTT
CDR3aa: CASSFGGNTEAFF

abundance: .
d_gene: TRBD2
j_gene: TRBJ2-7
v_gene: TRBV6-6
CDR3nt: TGTGCCAGCAGTGACAGCGGGGGAGGATACGAGCAGTACTTC
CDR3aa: CASSDSGGGYEQYF

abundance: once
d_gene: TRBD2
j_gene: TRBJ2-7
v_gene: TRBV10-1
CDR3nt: TGCGCCAGCAGTCCGGAAGCGGGGAGCTCCTACGAGCAGTACTTC
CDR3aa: CASSPEAGSSYEQYF

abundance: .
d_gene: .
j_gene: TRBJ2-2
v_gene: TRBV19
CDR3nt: TGTGCCAGTTCGACAGGAACCAACACCGGGGAGCTGTTTTTT
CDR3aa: CASSTGTNTGELFF

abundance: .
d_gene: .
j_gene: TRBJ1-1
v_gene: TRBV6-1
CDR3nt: TGTGCCAGCAGGGGGGCTAAGAACACTGAAGCTTTCTTT
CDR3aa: CASRGAKNTEAFF

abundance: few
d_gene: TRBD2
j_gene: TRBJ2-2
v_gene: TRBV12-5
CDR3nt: TGTGCTAGTGGTCTCGGGAGGGGGGAGCTGTTTTTT
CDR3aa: CASGLGRGELFF

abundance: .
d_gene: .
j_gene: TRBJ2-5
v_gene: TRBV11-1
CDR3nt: TGTGCCAGCAGCTCCCGGGTGGAAGAGACCCAGTACTTC
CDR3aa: CASSSRVEETQYF

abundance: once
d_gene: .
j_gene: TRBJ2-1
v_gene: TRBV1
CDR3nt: TGCACCAGCAGCCACCTACCGCGAGCCTACAATGAGCAGTTCTTC
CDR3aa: CTSSHLPRAYNEQFF

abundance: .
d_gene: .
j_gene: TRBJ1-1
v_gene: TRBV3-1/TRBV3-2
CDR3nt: TGTGCCAGCCGCGGGGTGAACACTGAAGCTTTCTTT
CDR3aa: CASRGVNTEAFF

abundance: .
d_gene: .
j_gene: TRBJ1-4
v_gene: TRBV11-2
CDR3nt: TGTGCCAGCAACAACCCAGGGGTTAATGAAAAACTGTTTTTT
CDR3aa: CASNNPGVNEKLFF

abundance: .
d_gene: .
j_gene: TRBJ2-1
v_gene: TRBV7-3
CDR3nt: TGTGCCAGCAGCTTAAACAGGGTACGGAATGAGCAGTTCTTC
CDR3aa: CASSLNRVRNEQFF

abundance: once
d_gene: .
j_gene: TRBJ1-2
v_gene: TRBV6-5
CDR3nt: TGTGCCAGCAGAATAGAGCCCCCGGAGTATGGCTACACCTTC
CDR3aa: CASRIEPPEYGYTF

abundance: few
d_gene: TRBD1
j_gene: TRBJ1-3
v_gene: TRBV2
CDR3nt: TGTGCCAGCAGCGGACAGGAGGGGGTGGCGTATTTT
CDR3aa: CASSGQEGVAYF

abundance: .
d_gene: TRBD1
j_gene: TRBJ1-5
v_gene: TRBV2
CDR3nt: TGTGCCAGCAGTGAAGACAGGGGTGGCAATCAGCCCCAGCATTTT
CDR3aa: CASSEDRGGNQPQHF

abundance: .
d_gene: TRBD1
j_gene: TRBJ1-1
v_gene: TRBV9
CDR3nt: TGTGCCAGCAGCGAGCAAACAGGGGGCCTTTGGACTGAAGCTTTCTTT
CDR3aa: CASSEQTGGLWTEAFF

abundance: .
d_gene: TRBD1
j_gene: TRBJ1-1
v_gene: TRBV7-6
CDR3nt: TGTGCCAGCAGTCCGGGACAGGGCTACATTGAAGCTTTCTTT
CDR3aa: CASSPGQGYIEAFF

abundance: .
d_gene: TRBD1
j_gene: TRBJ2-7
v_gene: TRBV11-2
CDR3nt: TGTGCCAGCAGCTTGGGGACAGGGGGGGGCGAGCAGTACTTC
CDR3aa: CASSLGTGGGEQYF

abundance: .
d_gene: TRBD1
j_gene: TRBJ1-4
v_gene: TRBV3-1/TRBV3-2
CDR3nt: TGTGCCAGCGGGACAGGGAATGAAAAACTGTTTTTT
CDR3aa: CASGTGNEKLFF

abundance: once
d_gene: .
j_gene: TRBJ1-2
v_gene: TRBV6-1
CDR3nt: TGTGCCAGCAGTGAGCAGGACCGGGGTGGCTACACCTTC
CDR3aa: CASSEQDRGGYTF

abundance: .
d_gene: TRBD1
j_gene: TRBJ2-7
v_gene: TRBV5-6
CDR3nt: TGTGCCAGCAGCTTTTCGACGACAGGGTCCTACGAGCAGTACTTC
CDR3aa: CASSFSTTGSYEQYF

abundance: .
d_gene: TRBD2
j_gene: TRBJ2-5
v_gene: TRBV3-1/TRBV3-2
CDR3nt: TGTGCCAGCAGCCAAGATCTGCGGGGGGGGCCTTACTTC
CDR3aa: CASSQDLRGGPYF